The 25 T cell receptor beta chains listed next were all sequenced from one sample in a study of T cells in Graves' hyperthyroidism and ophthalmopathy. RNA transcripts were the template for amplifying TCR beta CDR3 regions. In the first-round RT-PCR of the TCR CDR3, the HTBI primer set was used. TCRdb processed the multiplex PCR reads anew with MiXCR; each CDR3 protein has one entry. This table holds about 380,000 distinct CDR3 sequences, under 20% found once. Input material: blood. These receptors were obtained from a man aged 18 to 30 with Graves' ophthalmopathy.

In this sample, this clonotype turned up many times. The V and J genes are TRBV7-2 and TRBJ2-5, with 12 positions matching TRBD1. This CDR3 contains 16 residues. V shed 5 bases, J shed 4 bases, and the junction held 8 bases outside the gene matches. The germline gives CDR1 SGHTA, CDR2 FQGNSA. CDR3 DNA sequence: TGTGCCAGCAGCCCTACCGGGACAGGGGGCACAGAGACCCAGTACTTC. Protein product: CASSPTGTGGTETQYF.

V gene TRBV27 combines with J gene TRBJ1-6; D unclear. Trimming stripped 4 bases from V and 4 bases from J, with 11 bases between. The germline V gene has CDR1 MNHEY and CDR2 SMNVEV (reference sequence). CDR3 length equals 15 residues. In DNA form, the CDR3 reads TGTGCCAGCAGTTCAGCGGCACCTTATAATTCACCCCTCCACTTT. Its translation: CASSSAAPYNSPLHF.

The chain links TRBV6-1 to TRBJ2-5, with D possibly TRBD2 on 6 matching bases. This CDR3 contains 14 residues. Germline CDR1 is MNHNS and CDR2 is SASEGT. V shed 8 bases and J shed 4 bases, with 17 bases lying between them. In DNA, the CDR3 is TGTGCCAGCTCGGAGGGTGTCCCTCGAGAGACCCAGTACTTC. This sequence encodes CASSEGVPRETQYF.

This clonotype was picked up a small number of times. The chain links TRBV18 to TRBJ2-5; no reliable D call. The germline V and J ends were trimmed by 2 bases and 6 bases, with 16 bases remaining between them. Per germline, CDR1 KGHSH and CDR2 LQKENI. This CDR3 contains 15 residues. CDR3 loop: CASSPGEVQRKTQYF. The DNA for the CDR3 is TGTGCCAGCTCACCAGGTGAGGTACAGCGAAAGACCCAGTACTTC.

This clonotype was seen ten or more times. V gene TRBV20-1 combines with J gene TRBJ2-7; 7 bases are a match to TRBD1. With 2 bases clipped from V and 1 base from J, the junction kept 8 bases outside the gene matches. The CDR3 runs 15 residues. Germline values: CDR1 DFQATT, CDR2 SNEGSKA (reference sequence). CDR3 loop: CSARRPTGISYEQYF. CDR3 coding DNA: TGCAGTGCTAGAAGGCCGACAGGGATTTCCTACGAGCAGTACTTC.

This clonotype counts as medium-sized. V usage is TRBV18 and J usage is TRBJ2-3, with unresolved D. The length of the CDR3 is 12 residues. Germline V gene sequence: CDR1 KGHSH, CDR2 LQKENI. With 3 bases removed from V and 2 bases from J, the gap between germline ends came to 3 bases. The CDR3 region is CASSPTTDTQYF. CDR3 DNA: TGTGCCAGCTCACCGACCACAGATACGCAGTATTTT.

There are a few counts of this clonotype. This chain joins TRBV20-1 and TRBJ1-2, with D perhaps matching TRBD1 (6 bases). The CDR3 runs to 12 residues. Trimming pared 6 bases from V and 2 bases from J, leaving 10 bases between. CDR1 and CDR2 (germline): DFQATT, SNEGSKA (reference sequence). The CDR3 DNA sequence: TGCAGTGCACATCAGGGGAACTATGGCTACACCTTC. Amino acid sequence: CSAHQGNYGYTF.

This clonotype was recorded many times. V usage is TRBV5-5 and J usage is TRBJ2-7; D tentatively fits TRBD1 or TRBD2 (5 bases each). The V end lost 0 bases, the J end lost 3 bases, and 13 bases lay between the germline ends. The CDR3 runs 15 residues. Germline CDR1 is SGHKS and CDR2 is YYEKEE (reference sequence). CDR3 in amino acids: CASSLADSGVYEQYF. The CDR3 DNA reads TGTGCCAGCAGCTTGGCCGACAGCGGAGTCTACGAGCAGTACTTC.

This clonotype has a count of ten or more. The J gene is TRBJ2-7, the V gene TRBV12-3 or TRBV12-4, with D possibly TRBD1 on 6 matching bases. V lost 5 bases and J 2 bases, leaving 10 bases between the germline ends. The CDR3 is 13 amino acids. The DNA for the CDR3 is TGTGCCAGCAGTCATGACAGGACCTACGAGCAGTACTTC. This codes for CASSHDRTYEQYF.

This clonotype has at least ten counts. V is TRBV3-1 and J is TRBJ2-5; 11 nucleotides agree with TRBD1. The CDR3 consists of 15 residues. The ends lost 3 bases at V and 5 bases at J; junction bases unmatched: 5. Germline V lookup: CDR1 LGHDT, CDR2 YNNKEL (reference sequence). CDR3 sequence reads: CASSHPGQGGETQYF. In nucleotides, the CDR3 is TGTGCCAGCAGCCACCCGGGACAGGGGGGCGAGACCCAGTACTTC.

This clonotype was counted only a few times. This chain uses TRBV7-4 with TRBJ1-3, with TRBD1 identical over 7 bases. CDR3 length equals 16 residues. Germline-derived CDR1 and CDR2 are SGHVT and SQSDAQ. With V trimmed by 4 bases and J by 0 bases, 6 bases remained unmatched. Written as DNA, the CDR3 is TGTGCCAGCAGCTCCCGACAGGGTATCTCTGGAAACACCATATATTTT. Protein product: CASSSRQGISGNTIYF.

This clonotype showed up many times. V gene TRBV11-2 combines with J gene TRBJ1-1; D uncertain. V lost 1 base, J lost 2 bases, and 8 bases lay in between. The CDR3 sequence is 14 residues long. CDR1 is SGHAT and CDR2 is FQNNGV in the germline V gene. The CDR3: CASSLGAGNTEAFF. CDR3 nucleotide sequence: TGTGCCAGCAGCTTAGGGGCGGGTAACACTGAAGCTTTCTTT.

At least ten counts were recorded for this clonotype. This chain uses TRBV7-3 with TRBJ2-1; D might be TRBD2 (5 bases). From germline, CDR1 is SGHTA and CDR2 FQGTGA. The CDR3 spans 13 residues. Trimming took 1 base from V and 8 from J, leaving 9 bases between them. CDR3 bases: TGTGCCAGCAGCTTAATAGCGTGGGATGAGCAGTTCTTC. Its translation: CASSLIAWDEQFF.

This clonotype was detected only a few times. The CDR3 spells CASSQQGLVLDTQYF. The CDR3 DNA is TGTGCCAGCAGCCAACAGGGATTGGTTTTGGATACGCAGTATTTT. This sequence joins TRBV14 and TRBJ2-3; weak D call: TRBD1 (5 bases). The CDR3 length is 15 residues. Trimming cost V 2 bases and J 6 bases, with 15 bases left between them. The germline V gene encodes CDR1 SGHDN and CDR2 FVKESK.

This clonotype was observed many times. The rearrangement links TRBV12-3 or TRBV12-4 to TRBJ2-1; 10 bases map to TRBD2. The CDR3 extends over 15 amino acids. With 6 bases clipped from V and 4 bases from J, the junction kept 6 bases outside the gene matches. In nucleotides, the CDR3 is TGTGCCAGCAGCCTCAGCGGGGGGGGATACAATGAGCAGTTCTTC. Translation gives CASSLSGGGYNEQFF.

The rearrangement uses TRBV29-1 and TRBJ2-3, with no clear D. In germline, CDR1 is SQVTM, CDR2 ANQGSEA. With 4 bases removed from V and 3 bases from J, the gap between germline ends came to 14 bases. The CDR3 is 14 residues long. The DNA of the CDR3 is TGCAGCGTTGCTGTTGGCTCCGAGACAGATACGCAGTATTTT. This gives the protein CSVAVGSETDTQYF.

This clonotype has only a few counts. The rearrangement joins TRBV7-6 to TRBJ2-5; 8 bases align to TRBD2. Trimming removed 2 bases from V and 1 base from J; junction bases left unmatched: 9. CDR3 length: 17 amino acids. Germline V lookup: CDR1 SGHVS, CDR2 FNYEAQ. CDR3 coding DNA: TGTGCCAGCAGCTTATCGGTTGAGCGGGGGATCCAAGAGACCCAGTACTTC. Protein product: CASSLSVERGIQETQYF.

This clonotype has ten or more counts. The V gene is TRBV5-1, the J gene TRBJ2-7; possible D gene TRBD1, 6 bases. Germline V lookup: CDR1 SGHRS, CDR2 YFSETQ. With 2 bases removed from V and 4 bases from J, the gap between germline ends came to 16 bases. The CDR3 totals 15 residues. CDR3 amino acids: CASSLIQGKWYEQYF. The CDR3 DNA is TGCGCCAGCAGCTTAATTCAGGGGAAATGGTACGAGCAGTACTTC.

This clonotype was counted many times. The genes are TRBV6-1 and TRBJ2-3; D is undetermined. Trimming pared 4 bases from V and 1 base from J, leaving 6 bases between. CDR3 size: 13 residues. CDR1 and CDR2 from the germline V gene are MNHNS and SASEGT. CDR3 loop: CASSAPGTDTQYF. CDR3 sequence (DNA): TGTGCCAGCAGTGCGCCAGGCACAGATACGCAGTATTTT.

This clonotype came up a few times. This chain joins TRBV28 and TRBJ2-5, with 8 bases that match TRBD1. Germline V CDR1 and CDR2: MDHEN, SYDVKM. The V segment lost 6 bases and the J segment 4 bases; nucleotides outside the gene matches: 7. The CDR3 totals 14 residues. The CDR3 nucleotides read TGTGCCAGCAGCACGGACAGGGTACGAGAGACCCAGTACTTC. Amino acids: CASSTDRVRETQYF.

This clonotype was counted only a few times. CDR3 protein: CASSSPRGRGDTQYF. As DNA, the CDR3 is TGTGCCAGCAGCTCCCCCAGGGGGCGGGGAGATACGCAGTATTTT. This chain uses TRBV5-6 with TRBJ2-3; the match to TRBD1 covers 8 bases. V trimming: 3 bases; J trimming: 5 bases; junction bases outside the gene matches: 8. This CDR3 comprises 15 residues. Germline CDR1 SGHDT, CDR2 YYEEEE.

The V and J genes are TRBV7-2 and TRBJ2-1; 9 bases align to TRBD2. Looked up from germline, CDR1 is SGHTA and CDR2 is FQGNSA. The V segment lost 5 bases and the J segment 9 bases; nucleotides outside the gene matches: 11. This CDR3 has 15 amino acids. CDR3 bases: TGTGCCAGCAGCGCCGACAGCGGGGGGCGGGGTGAGCAGTTCTTC. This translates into CASSADSGGRGEQFF.

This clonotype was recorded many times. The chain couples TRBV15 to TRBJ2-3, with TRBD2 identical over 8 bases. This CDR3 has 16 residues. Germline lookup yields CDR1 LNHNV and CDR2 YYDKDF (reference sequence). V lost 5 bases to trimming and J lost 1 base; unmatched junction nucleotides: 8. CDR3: CATSRSGGGGTDTQYF. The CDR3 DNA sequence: TGTGCCACCAGCCGCAGCGGGGGAGGTGGCACAGATACGCAGTATTTT.

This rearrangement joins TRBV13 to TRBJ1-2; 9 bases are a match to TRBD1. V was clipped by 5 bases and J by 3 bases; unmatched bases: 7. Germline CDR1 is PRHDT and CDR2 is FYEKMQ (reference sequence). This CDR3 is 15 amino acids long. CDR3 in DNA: TGTGCCAGCAGCCCGGGGACAGGGTTAGACTATGGCTACACCTTC. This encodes CASSPGTGLDYGYTF. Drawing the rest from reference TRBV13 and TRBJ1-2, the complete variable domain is AAGVIQSPRHLIKEKRETATLKCYPIPRHDTVYWYQQGPGQDPQFLISFYEKMQSDKGSIPDRFSAQQFSDYHSELNMSSLELGDSALYFCASSPGTGLDYGYTFGSGTRLTVV.

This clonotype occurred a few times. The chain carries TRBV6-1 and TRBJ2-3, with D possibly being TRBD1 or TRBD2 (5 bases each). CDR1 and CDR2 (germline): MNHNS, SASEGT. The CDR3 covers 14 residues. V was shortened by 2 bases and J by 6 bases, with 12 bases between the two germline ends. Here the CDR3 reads CASSEWGLEDTQYF. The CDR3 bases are TGTGCCAGCAGTGAATGGGGGTTGGAGGATACGCAGTATTTT.